These T cell receptor beta chains were read from a single sample in a study of cytomegalovirus exposure and HLA in healthy donors. TCRdb's table, derived via immunoSEQ multiplex PCR, lists solely in-frame clones and lacks some. In the table there are roughly 150,000 clones, around 73% of which are singletons. The sequencing sample was made of PBMCs. The receptors stem from a woman aged 18-35 years in good health and CMV-seropositive. CDR3s include the opening cysteine and the closing phenylalanine or tryptophan. A D gene is named only where the DNA matches it firmly. Only some rows state a clone size, as once, few, many or a class for expanded clones.

J gene,V gene,clone size,D gene,CDR3 protein,CDR3 DNA
TRBJ2-7,TRBV9,few,-,CASSPGSSYEQYF,TGTGCCAGCAGCCCAGGATCCTCCTACGAGCAGTACTTC
TRBJ1-5,TRBV27,-,-,CASSFRGRGSQPQHF,TGTGCCAGCAGTTTTCGGGGGCGCGGGAGTCAGCCCCAGCATTTT
TRBJ1-1,TRBV2,-,TRBD1,CASRPGQGNTEAFF,TGTGCCAGCAGACCCGGACAGGGGAACACTGAAGCTTTCTTT
TRBJ2-2,TRBV7-6,-,-,CASSLAQTQGELFF,TGTGCCAGCAGCTTAGCGCAGACTCAAGGGGAGCTGTTTTTT
TRBJ1-2,TRBV6-5,-,TRBD1,CASRSGGAYYGYTF,TGTGCCAGCAGGTCAGGGGGCGCCTACTATGGCTACACCTTC
TRBJ2-5,TRBV7-9,-,-,CASSFVVGGRETQYF,TGTGCCAGCAGCTTCGTGGTCGGGGGACGTGAGACCCAGTACTTC
TRBJ2-3,TRBV6-5,-,TRBD1,CASSYSGQGSADTQYF,TGTGCCAGCAGTTACTCTGGACAGGGGAGTGCAGATACGCAGTATTTT
TRBJ1-1,TRBV7-6,-,-,CASSGRTGDTEAFF,TGTGCCAGCAGCGGACGGACTGGCGACACTGAAGCTTTCTTT
TRBJ2-3,TRBV7-9,-,TRBD2,CASSLPGGGATDTQYF,TGTGCCAGCAGCTTACCTGGGGGGGGAGCCACAGATACGCAGTATTTT
TRBJ2-5,TRBV6-6,few,-,CASSLNLETQYF,TGTGCCAGCAGCCTAAACCTAGAGACCCAGTACTTC
TRBJ1-1,TRBV7-9,few,TRBD1,CASSLAGTANTEAFF,TGTGCCAGCAGCTTAGCCGGGACAGCGAACACTGAAGCTTTCTTT
TRBJ2-2,TRBV4-1,few,TRBD2,CASSLRGWRGGNFTGELFF,TGCGCCAGCAGTCTACGAGGGTGGCGGGGGGGCAATTTCACCGGGGAGCTGTTTTTT
TRBJ1-3,TRBV7-2,once,-,CASSLRDNSGNTIYF,TGTGCCAGCAGCTTAAGGGACAACTCTGGAAACACCATATATTTT
TRBJ2-7,TRBV6-5,-,-,CATKQGYEQYF,TGTGCCACCAAACAGGGCTACGAGCAGTACTTC